The 3 T cell receptor beta chains below come from one sample, sequenced in a study of human T cells and chemical hapten exposure. TCRdb passed the RACE reads through MiXCR, listing each CDR3 protein once. The sample holds about 200,000 distinct CDR3 sequences, about 22% seen once. Time point meaning: patch test 3, about 24 weeks after DPC sensitization. Treatment denoted: therapeutic diphenylcyclopropenone sensitization with weekly scalp DPC. This material consisted of whole blood, taken in connection with sensitization to the hapten diphenylcyclopropenone (DPC). Every receptor here comes from a woman in her forties with alopecia areata. Some clones in this sample may be carry-over from other donors' samples.

The chain employs TRBV6-5 and TRBJ1-6, with D possibly matching TRBD1 (6 bases). In germline, CDR1 is MNHEY, CDR2 SVGAGI. The CDR3 is made up of 15 amino acids. V lost 6 bases and J lost 10, with 19 bases in between. CDR3 nucleotides: TGTGCCAGCAGGCCCCAGTGGGGGCGGGGGTCACCCCTCCACTTT. Encoded protein: CASRPQWGRGSPLHF.

The chain recombines TRBV4-2 with TRBJ1-4, with D perhaps matching TRBD1 (5 bases). V was cut by 1 base and J by 8 bases, with 11 bases left in between. CDR3 length: 14 residues. Per the germline V gene, CDR1 is LGHNA and CDR2 is YNFKEQ. The CDR3 is CASSQGGGWEKLFF. The CDR3 coding sequence is TGTGCCAGCAGCCAAGGCGGGGGTTGGGAAAAACTGTTTTTT.

This clonotype was picked up a small number of times. The gene calls are TRBV6-5 and TRBJ2-1; 8 nucleotides agree with TRBD2. CDR1 MNHEY and CDR2 SVGAGI come from the germline V gene. The CDR3 extends over 15 amino acids. Germline trimming cut 5 bases from V and 9 bases from J; bases unmatched to any gene: 12. DNA of the CDR3: TGTGCCAGCAGTACGTACCATGGGCTAGCGGGTGAGCAGTTCTTC. Encoded protein: CASSTYHGLAGEQFF.